Listed here are 5 T cell receptor beta chains from one sample, sequenced in a study of shared clonotypes between healthy human individuals. Here immunoSEQ multiplex PCR was the method, and the copy in TCRdb shows in-frame clones only, minus some. The sample comprises about 2 million clones, over 85% of which are singletons, and under 0.15% rests with the top ten. The sequencing sample was made of naive CD4+ T cells sorted from blood. Specified subset: CD45RA+ positively selected. The receptor set was obtained from a young man in good health.

V is TRBV6-5 and J is TRBJ2-5, with 9 bases identical to TRBD2. This CDR3 spans 14 amino acids. Germline CDR1 reads MNHEY; CDR2 reads SVGAGI. Trimming removed 6 bases from V and 5 bases from J; junction bases left unmatched: 7. The CDR3 is CASRRAGGGETQYF. The CDR3 nucleotides are TGTGCCAGCAGAAGAGCGGGAGGAGGGGAGACCCAGTACTTC.

This clone came up once. The V gene is TRBV5-8, the J gene TRBJ1-2; 7 positions match TRBD1. The CDR3 runs 13 residues. Germline V CDR1 and CDR2: SGHTS, YDEGEE. Trimming cost V 5 bases and J 2 bases; bases outside gene matches: 3. CDR3 coding DNA: TGTGCCAGCAGGGAGACAGGGAACTATGGCTACACCTTC. This codes for CASRETGNYGYTF.

This clone was seen only once. The chain uses TRBV10-3 and TRBJ2-7; 13 nucleotides align to TRBD2. The CDR3 spans 13 residues. Germline V gene sequence: CDR1 ENHRY, CDR2 SYGVKD. Trimming at V came to 10 bases and at J to 4 bases, leaving 4 bases not matched to a gene. CDR3: CATTGLAGYEQYF. DNA of the CDR3: TGTGCCACGACGGGACTAGCGGGGTACGAGCAGTACTTC.

Points on this clone: The sample holds other DNA sequences that translate to the same CDR3. The chain joins TRBV5-1 to TRBJ1-5, with D uncertain. Trimming cost V 0 bases and J 0 bases, with 7 bases left between them. Germline CDR1 SGHRS, CDR2 YFSETQ. This CDR3 region has 15 residues. Written as DNA, the CDR3 is TGCGCCAGCAGCTTGGACAGTTATAGCAATCAGCCCCAGCATTTT. Encoded protein: CASSLDSYSNQPQHF.

V usage is TRBV28 and J usage is TRBJ1-5; TRBD1 agrees at 9 bases. CDR3 length equals 15 residues. The trim removed 6 bases at V and 6 bases at J, leaving 9 bases unmatched. CDR1 and CDR2 (germline): MDHEN, SYDVKM. The CDR3 region has the DNA TGTGCCAGCAGCTACCTCACAGGGGGCAGTCAGCCCCAGCATTTT. Translation gives CASSYLTGGSQPQHF.